Below are 23 T cell receptor beta chains sequenced from a single sample in a study of blood T cells in healthy people across ages. Next came a second PCR, run for about 6 to 11 cycles, which used a sample-barcoded 5' primer along with a J-beta primer mix. TCRdb processed the 5' RACE reads anew with MiXCR; each CDR3 protein has one entry. The sample lists about 580,000 distinct CDR3 sequences, roughly 43% occurring once. The material sequenced was blood. Receptors originate from a man older than 75 in good health.

J is TRBJ1-1 and V is TRBV18; D gene uncertain. Trimming shortened V by 8 bases and J by 2 bases, and 12 bases separated the two germline ends. The CDR3 runs 13 residues. Looked up from germline, CDR1 is KGHSH and CDR2 is LQKENI. The CDR3 DNA sequence: TGTGCCAGCGCGCAGACGTATAACACTGAAGCTTTCTTT. It codes for CASAQTYNTEAFF.

This chain uses TRBV12-3 or TRBV12-4 with TRBJ2-1, with a possible D match to TRBD2 (6 bases). CDR3 length: 13 amino acids. V was pared by 8 bases and J by 9 bases, with 17 bases between. The CDR3 region is CASRDFSPGEQFF. Here the CDR3 DNA reads TGTGCCAGCCGGGACTTCTCCCCTGGTGAGCAGTTCTTC.

The V and J genes are TRBV6-6 and TRBJ1-4, with TRBD1 matching over 7 bases. Germline CDR1 and CDR2: MNHNY and SVGAGI (reference sequence). Germline trimming cut 1 base from V and 5 bases from J; bases unmatched to any gene: 7. The CDR3 runs 16 residues. DNA of the CDR3: TGTGCCAGCAGTTACTACCCGACAGGGAAAAATGAAAAACTGTTTTTT. Translated: CASSYYPTGKNEKLFF.

As regards this clonotype: One end of the junction varies from germline; a read error may be responsible. The rearrangement joins TRBV5-1 to TRBJ1-1, with D perhaps TRBD1 (5 bases). CDR3 length: 14 residues. Germline-derived CDR1 and CDR2 are SGHRS and YFSETQ. CDR3 in amino acids: CASSSGGPNAEAFF. CDR3 coding DNA: TGCGCCAGCAGCTCCGGGGGACCGAACGCTGAAGCTTTCTTT.

V gene TRBV3-1 combines with J gene TRBJ1-2; tentatively, D is TRBD1 (5 bases). The CDR3 consists of 14 residues. V lost 0 bases, J lost 5 bases, and 10 bases lay in between. CDR1 and CDR2 (germline): LGHDT, YNNKEL (reference sequence). The chain's CDR3 is CASSQDGEGYGYTF. The CDR3 DNA reads as TGTGCCAGCAGCCAAGATGGTGAGGGGTATGGCTACACCTTC.

This clonotype was detected only a few times. This chain uses TRBV7-2 with TRBJ2-7; no firm D call. CDR3 length: 15 amino acids. Looked up from germline, CDR1 is SGHTA and CDR2 is FQGNSA. The V end was cut by 5 bases, the J end by 0 bases, with 14 bases between. CDR3 sequence (DNA): TGTGCCAGCAGCCCCGAGGTGGTTAGCTCCTACGAGCAGTACTTC. Translating it yields CASSPEVVSSYEQYF. The entire variable domain, with the rest obtained from reference TRBV7-2 and TRBJ2-7, is as follows: GAGVSQSPSNKVTEKGKDVELRCDPISGHTALYWYRQSLGQGLEFLIYFQGNSAPDKSGLPSDRFSAERTGGSVSTLTIQRTQQEDSAVYLCASSPEVVSSYEQYFGPGTRLTVT.

This clonotype has only a few counts. V is TRBV7-9 and J is TRBJ2-3; 9 positions match TRBD1. In germline, CDR1 is SEHNR, CDR2 FQNEAQ (reference sequence). The CDR3 spans 16 residues. J lost 0 bases, V lost 5 bases, and 6 bases had no gene match. CDR3 in amino acids: CASSLSGTGSTDTQYF. The CDR3 nucleotides are TGTGCCAGCAGCCTGTCCGGGACAGGGAGCACAGATACGCAGTATTTT.

This clonotype was seen ten or more times. This rearrangement joins TRBV6-6 to TRBJ2-7, with D possibly being TRBD2 (6 bases). V was shortened by 3 bases and J by 2 bases, with 11 bases between the two germline ends. The V gene's germline CDR1 is MNHNY and CDR2 SVGAGI (reference sequence). This CDR3 contains 14 residues. The CDR3, as DNA: TGTGCCAGCAGTTATGCGGGGCCACCCTACGAGCAGTACTTC. This encodes CASSYAGPPYEQYF.

In this sample, this clonotype turned up many times. A much more abundant neighbour one base away suggests this may be a read error. The chain uses TRBV6-6 and TRBJ2-1; tentative D call: TRBD2 (5 bases). The DNA end is more similar to TRBJ2-7, so the J call may be wrong. The germline CDR1 and CDR2 sequences are MNHNY and SVGAGI (reference sequence). CDR3 size: 15 residues. CDR3 region: CASRYDLATYNEQYF. As DNA, the CDR3 is TGTGCCAGCAGATACGATCTAGCCACCTACAATGAGCAGTACTTC.

About this clonotype: Mismatch with germline at one junction end may stem from a read error. The chain couples TRBV12-3 or TRBV12-4 to TRBJ2-1; the match to TRBD2 covers 12 bases. The CDR3 has 14 residues. The CDR3 protein is CASSLAGGPGEQFF. CDR3 nucleotides: TGTGCCAGCAGTCTAGCGGGAGGGCCCGGTGAGCAGTTCTTC.

The chain recombines TRBV10-3 with TRBJ2-5; TRBD1 is a possible D gene (6 bases). The V end was cut by 3 bases, the J end by 3 bases, with 11 bases between. The CDR3 is 14 amino acids. The germline V gene encodes CDR1 ENHRY and CDR2 SYGVKD. CDR3 coding DNA: TGTGCCATCAGTGATCTAGACAGGAAAGAGACCCAGTACTTC. Translated: CAISDLDRKETQYF.

The V gene is TRBV7-2, the J gene TRBJ2-3, with D perhaps being TRBD1 or TRBD2 (5 bases each). This CDR3 has 16 amino acids. Germline assignment: CDR1 SGHTA and CDR2 FQGNSA. Deletions cut 1 base from V and 6 bases from J, with 17 bases between. CDR3 nucleotide sequence: TGTGCCAGCAGCTTAGGGGGGTTTGCCTCATCGGATACGCAGTATTTT. Translating it yields CASSLGGFASSDTQYF.

V and J are TRBV11-1 and TRBJ2-7, with TRBD1 matching over 7 bases. Germline CDR1 and CDR2: SGHAT and FQDESV (reference sequence). Trimming at V came to 6 bases and at J to 5 bases, leaving 4 bases not matched to a gene. CDR3 length equals 12 residues. The CDR3 DNA reads TGTGCCAGCAGGCAACAGGGGCACGAGCAGTACTTC. This translates into CASRQQGHEQYF.

The chain uses TRBV6-1 and TRBJ2-1; 7 nucleotides match TRBD2. J gave up 8 bases and V 3 bases, and 10 bases lay outside the gene matches. The CDR3 spans 15 residues. The V gene's germline CDR1 is MNHNS and CDR2 SASEGT. The CDR3 region has the DNA TGTGCCAGCAGTGAGAGAGTAGCGGGTTGGGATGAGCAGTTCTTC. Encoded protein: CASSERVAGWDEQFF.

In its sample, this clonotype was seen a few times. V gene TRBV15 combines with J gene TRBJ1-2; D possibly corresponds to TRBD1 (5 bases). The CDR3 totals 16 residues. The V end lost 0 bases, the J end lost 2 bases, and 13 bases lay between the germline ends. CDR1 is LNHNV, CDR2 YYDKDF, per germline (reference sequence). The CDR3 spells CATSRDLGVRNYGYTF. The CDR3 DNA reads TGTGCCACCAGCAGAGATTTGGGGGTTAGGAACTATGGCTACACCTTC.

The chain joins TRBV9 to TRBJ1-5, with a possible D match to TRBD1 (6 bases). This CDR3 is 15 amino acids long. V was cut by 0 bases and J by 2 bases, with 9 bases left in between. Germline loops: CDR1 SGDLS, CDR2 YYNGEE. The CDR3 sequence is CASSVGGGGNQPQHF. Written as DNA, the CDR3 is TGTGCCAGCAGCGTAGGAGGGGGTGGCAATCAGCCCCAGCATTTT.

This clonotype occurred once. The chain carries TRBV9 and TRBJ1-2; D remains unclear. Between the trimmed V and J ends, which lost 0 bases and 4 bases, there was a span of 10 bases. CDR3 length: 14 amino acids. Germline V lookup: CDR1 SGDLS, CDR2 YYNGEE. The CDR3 DNA reads TGTGCCAGCAGCGTAGCGGGCAGTACCTATGGCTACACCTTC. It translates to CASSVAGSTYGYTF.

This chain joins TRBV28 and TRBJ1-1; D is possibly TRBD1 (6 bases). The CDR3 extends over 15 amino acids. V was pared by 4 bases and J by 3 bases, with 15 bases between. Germline assignment: CDR1 MDHEN and CDR2 SYDVKM. The CDR3 DNA follows: TGTGCCAGCAGTTCCTCAGGGGAAAAACACACTGAAGCTTTCTTT. It specifies CASSSSGEKHTEAFF.

This CDR3 is CSASPGQVGRKTEAFF. The CDR3 coding sequence is TGCAGTGCCTCACCAGGACAGGTGGGGCGAAAGACTGAAGCTTTCTTT. This rearrangement joins TRBV20-1 to TRBJ1-1; 7 bases agree with TRBD1. Unmatched junction bases numbered 18, after V lost 6 bases and J lost 5 bases. Germline lookup yields CDR1 DFQATT and CDR2 SNEGSKA (reference sequence). The CDR3 sequence is 16 residues long.

The sample holds a few counts of this clonotype. V usage is TRBV29-1 and J usage is TRBJ2-1, with D perhaps matching TRBD1 (8 bases). Germline CDR1 SQVTM, CDR2 ANQGSEA. This CDR3 is built from 17 residues. The V end lost 6 bases, the J end lost 6 bases, and 27 bases lay between the germline ends. CDR3 sequence reads: CSVPGQGGGMGGNEQFF. The CDR3 nucleotides read TGCAGCGTCCCAGGACAGGGCGGGGGCATGGGGGGCAATGAGCAGTTCTTC.

This clonotype has more than one count but fewer than ten. This sequence joins TRBV7-2 and TRBJ2-3; 8 positions agree with TRBD2. Trimming took 5 bases from V and 0 from J; bases not matched to a gene: 7. Per germline, CDR1 SGHTA and CDR2 FQGNSA. The CDR3 length is 16 residues. The CDR3 DNA follows: TGTGCCAGCAGCATAACTAGCGGAACTAGCACAGATACGCAGTATTTT. Translation gives CASSITSGTSTDTQYF.

This chain joins TRBV29-1 and TRBJ2-1; 14 bases match TRBD2. From germline, CDR1 is SQVTM and CDR2 ANQGSEA. The CDR3 extends over 15 amino acids. V lost 7 bases and J lost 3; bases outside the gene matches: 5. CDR3 region: CSALGTSGSYNEQFF. CDR3 coding DNA: TGCAGCGCCCTCGGGACTAGCGGGAGCTACAATGAGCAGTTCTTC.

The chain employs TRBV7-3 and TRBJ2-5, with 8 nucleotides matching TRBD1. The CDR3 totals 15 residues. The germline V gene encodes CDR1 SGHTA and CDR2 FQGTGA. The J segment lost 5 bases and the V segment lost 4 bases, leaving 9 bases of the junction unmatched. The CDR3 DNA reads as TGTGCCAGCAGCTCTGGGACAGGTTTGGGGGAGACCCAGTACTTC. It specifies CASSSGTGLGETQYF.